This T cell receptor (beta chain) originates from a study of blood T cell repertoires in COVID-19. Study background: Samples came from the United States, Italy and Spain, spanning acute and convalescent COVID-19. Sources were T cells, B-cell-depleted T cells, or PBMCs; the material itself was cDNA or gDNA.

This clone was observed a single time. Under the authors' procedure: Cell counts per sample came from amplifying reference gene primers. TCRdb keeps only in-frame clones here, not all; method: immunoSEQ multiplex PCR. V and J calls and clone size are given by that table; D and trimming were obtained from the DNA. The sample shows more than 85,000 clones, just under 85% of them seen only once. J was trimmed by 2 bases and V by 3 bases; bases with no gene match: 7. Germline V gene lookup returns CDR1 ENHRY and CDR2 SYGVKD. This CDR3 is 15 amino acids long. The chain has TRBV10-3 and TRBJ2-7; 7 nucleotides align to TRBD1. This receptor was identified in a man between 65 and 80 years old with acute or convalescent COVID-19. Sample: peripheral blood. CDR3 amino acids: CAISDLDRDTYEQYF. DNA of the CDR3: TGTGCCATCAGTGACTTAGACAGGGACACCTACGAGCAGTACTTC.